This T cell receptor (beta chain) was captured in a study of molecular identifiers for immune sequencing clone quantification. Study results and limitations: One cell's worth of spiked Jurkat TCR RNA was reportedly detectable among about a million naive cells.

Germline-derived CDR1 and CDR2 are SGHDT and YYEEEE. The CDR3 totals 16 residues. V lost 4 bases and J lost 0; bases outside the gene matches: 4. Naive CD8 T cells were FACS-sorted by CD8+CD4-CCR7+CD45RA+ markers. TCRdb used MiXCR to reprocess the PCR reads, holding one entry per CDR3 protein. The profile shows more than 550,000 distinct CDR3 sequences, less than 30% of them singletons. With regard to this clonotype: What it binds is unknown. A read error may be the cause here, since a much bigger clone is one base away. The CDR3 end shows no conserved phenylalanine or tryptophan, and so a read error is likely.

This TCR derives from a human donor in good health. Some libraries in this study had Jurkat cell RNA spiked in. The genes are TRBV5-6 and TRBJ1-6, with 7 bases aligning to TRBD1. Sequencing was done on a sample of naive CD8+ T cells from blood, with Jurkat cell RNA spiked in. Subset: FACS-sorted CD8+CD4-CCR7+CD45RA+ naive T cells. This chain's CDR3 is CASSPTGSSYNSPLHL. The DNA for the CDR3 is TGTGCCAGCAGCCCGACAGGGTCCTCCTATAATTCACCCCTCCACCTT.